This TCR beta chain emerged from a study of graft-versus-host responses after intestinal transplantation. Generated by immunoSEQ multiplex PCR, the TCRdb table keeps only in-frame clones and is missing some. The table records approximately 120,000 clones, around 94% of them present only once. With regard to this clone: Its antigen is not known.

J gave up 0 bases and V 4 bases, and 5 bases lay outside the gene matches. The CDR3 has 16 residues. Germline CDR1 LGHNA, CDR2 YNFKEQ. The gene calls are TRBV4-2 and TRBJ1-2; TRBD1 matches 10 bases. The material was unstimulated CD4+ T cells sorted from spleen or lymph node cells, obtained before intestinal transplant. The sequence was collected from a human donor who received an intestinal transplant. The CDR3 reads CASSPDRGAPNYGYTF. The CDR3 DNA sequence: TGTGCCAGCAGCCCGGACAGGGGGGCACCTAACTATGGCTACACCTTC.